The present T cell receptor beta chain was sequenced within a study of immune cell composition in non-small cell lung cancer. General study findings and limits: Tumour-reactive clones were not shown to match dominant in vivo tumour clones. Tumour-associated clones >0.5% occurred in under 40% of adenocarcinomas, roughly 80% of squamous.

The CDR3 is 15 residues long. The V gene end was trimmed by 8 bases and the J gene end by 4 bases; junction bases not matched to a gene: 10. Germline CDR1 is WSHSY and CDR2 is SAAADI. Worth noting for this clone: The antigen remains undetermined.

Normal lung was taken at the farthest possible site, at least 3 cm from tumour. The repertoire was sequenced with immunoSEQ multiplex PCR; TCRdb's copy has only in-frame clones and lacks some. The sample records 2,000 or so clones, roughly 72% being singletons. This chain connects TRBV10-2 to TRBJ1-3; 8 positions match TRBD1. The TCR originated in a human donor with non-small cell lung cancer. Specimen: non-adjacent lung tissue. The DNA of the CDR3 is TGCGCCAGCGGACGGACAGGGACGGGCGGAAACACCATATATTTT. This sequence encodes CASGRTGTGGNTIYF.